Each of the 29 T cell receptor beta chains below was sequenced from the same sample in a study of vaccination and CD4 T cells after COVID-19. The Oncomine TCR Beta short-read assay was applied to DNA of cultured CD4+ T cells. TCRdb ran MiXCR on the PCR reads and lists one entry per CDR3 protein. The sample includes some 10,000 distinct CDR3 sequences, roughly 77% of them seen just once. The antigens these receptors bind are not known. The treatment is: roughly 11-day PBMC culture with coronavirus spike peptide pools or control peptides (ViraFEST assay). The sequencing input was CD4+ T cells from blood, cultured in vitro. The receptors shown here come from a human donor who had recovered from COVID-19.

V usage is TRBV10-3 and J usage is TRBJ2-7; 14 bases fit TRBD2. CDR3 length: 15 amino acids. CDR1 and CDR2 from the germline V gene are ENHRY and SYGVKD. The junction had 6 bases not matched to a gene; V was cut back by 7 bases and J by 4 bases. The CDR3: CAIIHGTSGSYEQYF. DNA for the CDR3: TGTGCCATCATCCACGGGACTAGCGGGAGTTACGAGCAGTACTTC.

CDR3 protein: CASSKPTGNSAGNTIYF. The CDR3 bases are TGTGCCAGCAGCAAGCCGACAGGGAATAGCGCTGGAAACACCATATATTTT. The rearrangement uses TRBV21-1 and TRBJ1-3; the DNA was not used to check the table's D call, TRBD1. TRBV21-1 is a pseudogene. The CDR3 runs 17 residues.

This chain connects TRBV7-9 to TRBJ1-5; D ambiguous. Trimming removed 5 bases from V and 5 bases from J, with 7 bases in between. The V gene's germline CDR1 is SEHNR and CDR2 FQNEAQ (reference sequence). This CDR3 region has 12 residues. The CDR3 bases are TGTGCCAGCAGCCACGGGGATCAGCCCCAGCATTTT. Translation: CASSHGDQPQHF.

The V gene is TRBV7-8, the J gene TRBJ1-2, with unresolved D. From germline, CDR1 is SGHVS and CDR2 FQNEAQ. The CDR3 extends over 15 amino acids. The V end lost 1 base, the J end lost 3 bases, and 12 bases lay between the germline ends. The CDR3: CASSLGGGWDYGYTF. The CDR3 nucleotides read TGTGCCAGCAGCTTAGGTGGAGGGTGGGACTATGGCTACACCTTC.

The gene calls are TRBV20-1 and TRBJ1-4, with D maybe TRBD1 (5 bases). Germline CDR1 is DFQATT and CDR2 is SNEGSKA (reference sequence). V lost 5 bases to trimming and J lost 5 bases, with 15 bases between them. The CDR3 consists of 14 residues. The CDR3 sequence is CSAGIGAANEKLFF. CDR3 bases: TGCAGTGCTGGTATTGGGGCAGCCAATGAAAAACTGTTTTTT.

V usage is TRBV15 and J usage is TRBJ2-7, with TRBD2 matching 10 bases. V lost 0 bases to trimming and J lost 5 bases; unmatched junction nucleotides: 10. This CDR3 comprises 17 residues. Germline-derived CDR1 and CDR2 are LNHNV and YYDKDF (reference sequence). The DNA of the CDR3 is TGTGCCACCAGCAGAGATTCCAGCGGGAGGGGCCTTGACGAGCAGTACTTC. Amino acids: CATSRDSSGRGLDEQYF.

The chain uses TRBV10-1 and TRBJ2-7; no firm D call. V lost 4 bases and J 2 bases, leaving 12 bases between the germline ends. The CDR3 consists of 14 residues. The germline V gene encodes CDR1 WNHNN and CDR2 SYGVQD (reference sequence). The CDR3 DNA reads TGCGCCAGCAGTGCGGCGGCACCCCCCTACGAGCAGTACTTC. It is translated as CASSAAAPPYEQYF.

This clonotype turned up a few times. The CDR3 here is CASRPGQGIYGYTF. In nucleotides, the CDR3 is TGTGCCAGCAGGCCGGGACAGGGGATCTATGGCTACACCTTC. The chain has TRBV6-1 and TRBJ1-2; TRBD1 aligns across 10 bases. The germline V gene encodes CDR1 MNHNS and CDR2 SASEGT. The V and J ends lost 6 bases and 4 bases, in that order; junction bases with no gene match: 5. The CDR3 covers 14 residues.

This clonotype showed up just a few times. The chain combines TRBV20-1 with TRBJ1-5; a possible D gene is TRBD1 (5 bases). V lost 4 bases and J lost 7, with 11 bases in between. CDR3 length: 12 residues. CDR1 DFQATT and CDR2 SNEGSKA come from the germline V gene (reference sequence). CDR3 sequence (DNA): TGCAGTGCTATTGGGGGGGTACAGCCCCAGCATTTT. The encoded protein is CSAIGGVQPQHF.

The CDR3 is CASSSGPEQYF. As DNA, the CDR3 is TGTGCCAGCAGCTCAGGGCCGGAGCAGTACTTC. This sequence joins TRBV7-6 and TRBJ2-7; maybe TRBD1 (5 bases). The ends were cut back, 4 bases at V and 7 bases at J, with 8 bases in the middle. CDR1 and CDR2 from the germline V gene are SGHVS and FNYEAQ. There are 11 residues in the CDR3.

This clonotype appeared a few times. The V call is TRBV6-1, the J call TRBJ1-5; D is unresolved. CDR3 length: 11 residues. Looked up from germline, CDR1 is MNHNS and CDR2 is SASEGT. V shed 4 bases and J shed 6 bases, with 4 bases lying between them. DNA for the CDR3: TGTGCCAGCAGTGGTGTTCAGCCCCAGCATTTT. This translates into CASSGVQPQHF.

Relative to its sample, this clonotype is medium-sized (0.01 to 0.1%). V gene TRBV28 combines with J gene TRBJ1-6; TRBD1 matches at 7 bases. The trim removed 2 bases at V and 6 bases at J, leaving 7 bases unmatched. Germline lookup yields CDR1 MDHEN and CDR2 SYDVKM. This CDR3 contains 16 residues. CDR3 in amino acids: CASSLIGGQLNSPLHF. The CDR3 region has the DNA TGTGCCAGCAGTTTAATCGGGGGACAGCTTAATTCACCCCTCCACTTT.

The CDR3 loop is CASSEWTGGRTEQFF. The CDR3, as DNA: TGCGCCAGCAGTGAGTGGACGGGAGGTCGCACTGAGCAGTTCTTC. The chain uses TRBV10-1 and TRBJ2-1; 7 bases line up with TRBD2. Trimming removed 1 base from V and 9 bases from J; junction bases left unmatched: 9. The germline gives CDR1 WNHNN, CDR2 SYGVQD (reference sequence). The CDR3 length is 15 residues.

Regarding this clonotype: One end of the junction varies from germline; a read error may be responsible. The CDR3 DNA reads TGTGCCACCAGCAGGAGGGGGACCCAACTTAGTTTC. This translates into CATSRRGTQLSF. The genes are TRBV15 and TRBJ2-7; D might be TRBD1 (6 bases). Germline V gene lookup returns CDR1 LNHNV and CDR2 YYDKDF (reference sequence). CDR3 length equals 12 residues.

This chain connects TRBV20-1 to TRBJ2-1, with a weak D call TRBD1 (5 bases). The CDR3 contains 16 residues. Trimming pared 1 base from V and 0 bases from J, leaving 13 bases between. Germline CDR1 DFQATT, CDR2 SNEGSKA (reference sequence). In DNA, the CDR3 is TGCAGTGCTAGAGGTTGGGGCAACAGCTCCTACAATGAGCAGTTCTTC. Translation: CSARGWGNSSYNEQFF.

J is TRBJ1-1 and V is TRBV20-1, with TRBD1 matching 9 bases. In germline, CDR1 is DFQATT, CDR2 SNEGSKA (reference sequence). The CDR3 runs to 13 residues. V was pared by 5 bases and J by 0 bases, with 1 base of the junction left unmatched. The CDR3 DNA reads TGCAGTGCTCACAGGGGGCTGAACACTGAAGCTTTCTTT. Translation gives CSAHRGLNTEAFF.

The J gene is TRBJ1-2, the V gene TRBV6-1, with D perhaps matching TRBD1 (5 bases). The length of the CDR3 is 14 residues. The V gene lost 4 bases and the J gene lost 8 bases, with 17 bases spanning the gap. CDR1 and CDR2 from the germline V gene are MNHNS and SASEGT. CDR3 nucleotide sequence: TGTGCCAGCAGTGTAGGAGGGGTCAGTCAGGGCTACACCTTC. Translation: CASSVGGVSQGYTF.

This chain joins TRBV7-9 and TRBJ1-5, with 7 bases matching TRBD1. V shed 5 bases and J 4 bases; nucleotides not matched to a gene: 2. The CDR3 consists of 13 residues. The germline V gene has CDR1 SEHNR and CDR2 FQNEAQ (reference sequence). CDR3 sequence reads: CASSEGANQPQHF. In DNA form, the CDR3 reads TGTGCCAGCAGCGAGGGGGCGAATCAGCCCCAGCATTTT. The whole variable domain, remainder taken from reference TRBV7-9 and TRBJ1-5, is DTGVSQNPRHKITKRGQNVTFRCDPISEHNRLYWYRQTLGQGPEFLTYFQNEAQLEKSRLLSDRFSAERPKGSFSTLEIQRTEQGDSAMYLCASSEGANQPQHFGDGTRLSIL.

V is TRBV6-2 or TRBV6-3 and J is TRBJ2-1, with 8 bases that match TRBD2. Per germline, CDR1 MNHEY and CDR2 SVGEGT. The ends lost 5 bases at V and 0 bases at J; junction bases unmatched: 6. The CDR3 covers 16 residues. The CDR3, as DNA: TGTGCCAGCAGTAGCTCCCTAGCGGGCTCCTACAATGAGCAGTTCTTC. The encoded protein is CASSSSLAGSYNEQFF.

This clonotype was seen more than once but under ten times. This chain uses TRBV20-1 with TRBJ1-6, with TRBD1 matching 9 bases. The CDR3 has 13 amino acids. Germline V gene data show CDR1 as DFQATT and CDR2 as SNEGSKA (reference sequence). In DNA form, the CDR3 reads TGCAGCCCGAGGGACAGGGTTGGTTCACCCCTCCACTTT. It encodes CSPRDRVGSPLHF.

V and J are TRBV6-1 and TRBJ2-3; D could derive from TRBD1 or TRBD2 (5 bases each). The V end lost 6 bases, the J end lost 5 bases, and 15 bases lay between the germline ends. The CDR3 runs to 14 residues. Germline V lookup: CDR1 MNHNS, CDR2 SASEGT. The CDR3 coding sequence is TGTGCCAGCAGAAGGGACGGAAGGAGAGATACGCAGTATTTT. This codes for CASRRDGRRDTQYF.

This chain connects TRBV7-2 to TRBJ2-7, with D perhaps matching TRBD2 (6 bases). Germline CDR1 SGHTA, CDR2 FQGNSA. The V gene lost 6 bases and the J gene lost 0 bases, with 12 bases spanning the gap. CDR3 size: 14 residues. The CDR3 DNA sequence: TGTGCCAGCAGTCGACTAGAGAGCTCCTACGAGCAGTACTTC. Translating it yields CASSRLESSYEQYF.

V usage is TRBV27 and J usage is TRBJ1-2; perhaps TRBD1 as D (5 bases). CDR1 is MNHEY and CDR2 is SMNVEV in the germline V gene (reference sequence). This CDR3 region has 14 residues. Trimming pared 5 bases from V and 4 bases from J, leaving 14 bases between. The CDR3 sequence is CASSRGSWGYGYTF. The CDR3 DNA is TGTGCCAGCAGTCGGGGGTCCTGGGGCTATGGCTACACCTTC.

V and J are TRBV28 and TRBJ1-2; TRBD1 aligns across 9 bases. Germline V gene sequence: CDR1 MDHEN, CDR2 SYDVKM. V was clipped by 5 bases and J by 7 bases; unmatched bases: 11. The CDR3 is 15 amino acids. DNA of the CDR3: TGTGCCAGCAGTCTACTACCGGGACAGGGTGTTGGCTACACCTTC. It is translated as CASSLLPGQGVGYTF.

V is TRBV20-1 and J is TRBJ2-7; D perhaps matches TRBD1 (5 bases). Trimming took 5 bases from V and 0 from J, leaving 17 bases between them. Per germline, CDR1 DFQATT and CDR2 SNEGSKA (reference sequence). The CDR3 sequence is 15 residues long. The CDR3 DNA is TGCAGTGCTTTTCCAGGGCAGGGTCGCTCCTACGAGCAGTACTTC. Translated, it gives CSAFPGQGRSYEQYF.

The chain combines TRBV7-3 with TRBJ1-2, with TRBD1 as a possible D gene (5 bases). V was shortened by 0 bases and J by 7 bases, with 15 bases between the two germline ends. CDR3 size: 15 residues. Per the germline V gene, CDR1 is SGHTA and CDR2 is FQGTGA. The CDR3 sequence is CASSLTPTKGLGYTF. CDR3 DNA sequence: TGTGCCAGCAGCTTAACACCCACGAAGGGACTTGGCTACACCTTC.

CDR3 residues: CASSTRTDTQYF. For the CDR3, the DNA is TGTGCCAGCAGTACGAGGACAGATACGCAGTATTTT. The gene calls are TRBV11-3 and TRBJ2-3; no reliable D call. V shed 6 bases and J shed 3 bases, with 7 bases lying between them. The length of the CDR3 is 12 residues. Germline V gives CDR1 SGHNT, CDR2 YENEEA.

CDR3 nucleotides: TGTGCCAGCAGTCCATTGGCCATTGCTAATTCACCCCTCCACTTT. The encoded protein is CASSPLAIANSPLHF. This chain uses TRBV2 with TRBJ1-6, with D unresolved. Deletions cut 5 bases from V and 6 bases from J, with 14 bases between. Germline CDR1 reads SNHLY; CDR2 reads FYNNEI. The CDR3 runs 15 residues.

V is TRBV20-1 and J is TRBJ1-5; perhaps TRBD1 as D (6 bases). The CDR3 covers 10 residues. Germline V CDR1 and CDR2: DFQATT, SNEGSKA (reference sequence). V lost 8 bases and J 7 bases, leaving 9 bases between the germline ends. The DNA of the CDR3 is TGCAGTTCTGGACAGCAGCCCCAGCATTTT. It codes for CSSGQQPQHF.